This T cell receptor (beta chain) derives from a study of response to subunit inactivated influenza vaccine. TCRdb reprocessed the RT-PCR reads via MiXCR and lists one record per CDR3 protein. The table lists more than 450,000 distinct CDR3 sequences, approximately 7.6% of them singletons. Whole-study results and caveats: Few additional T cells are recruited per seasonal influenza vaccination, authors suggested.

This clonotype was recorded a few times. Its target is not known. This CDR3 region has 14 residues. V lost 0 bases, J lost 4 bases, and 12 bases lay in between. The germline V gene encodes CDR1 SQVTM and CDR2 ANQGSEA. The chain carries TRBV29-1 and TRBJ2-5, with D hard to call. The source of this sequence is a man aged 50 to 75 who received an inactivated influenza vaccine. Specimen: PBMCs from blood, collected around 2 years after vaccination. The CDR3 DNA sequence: TGCAGCGTTGAAGATCGGGCTCGCCGAGAGACCCAGTACTTC. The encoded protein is CSVEDRARRETQYF.